These 17 T cell receptor beta chains were all obtained from the same sample, sequenced in a study of cytomegalovirus exposure and HLA in healthy donors. The primer mix had 60 Vbeta and 13 Jbeta primers. Clones were sequenced by immunoSEQ multiplex PCR, and TCRdb holds only the in-frame ones, with some missing. The table records about 230,000 clones, approximately 81% of them present only once. The sample was PBMCs. All receptors come from a girl aged 2 to 9 in good health and CMV-seronegative.

V is TRBV4-1 and J is TRBJ2-5; 7 bases line up with TRBD2. The V gene's germline CDR1 is MGHRA and CDR2 YSYEKL. V trimming: 1 base; J trimming: 1 base; junction bases outside the gene matches: 9. The CDR3 runs to 17 residues. The CDR3 sequence: CASSQGKAGLGQETQYF. CDR3 in DNA: TGCGCCAGCAGCCAAGGAAAAGCGGGGTTGGGCCAAGAGACCCAGTACTTC.

The chain is built from TRBV7-9 and TRBJ1-3; 8 bases fit TRBD1. Germline V gene sequence: CDR1 SEHNR, CDR2 FQNEAQ (reference sequence). CDR3 length: 14 amino acids. V lost 5 bases to trimming and J lost 7 bases; unmatched junction nucleotides: 7. CDR3 in amino acids: CASSRDRKGNTIYF. The CDR3, as DNA: TGTGCCAGCAGCCGGGACAGGAAAGGCAACACCATATATTTT.

The chain uses TRBV5-4 and TRBJ1-2, with 7 bases that match TRBD1. The junction had 10 bases not matched to a gene; V was cut back by 4 bases and J by 4 bases. The CDR3 runs 15 residues. The germline V gene encodes CDR1 SGHNT and CDR2 YYREEE (reference sequence). The DNA of the CDR3 is TGTGCCAGCAGCATCAGACAGGGTGAATTCTATGGCTACACCTTC. Its translation is CASSIRQGEFYGYTF.

This sequence joins TRBV7-6 and TRBJ1-3; 9 bases fit TRBD1. V lost 6 bases, J lost 2 bases, and 2 bases stayed unmatched. Germline CDR1 is SGHVS and CDR2 is FNYEAQ. The CDR3 has 14 residues. The DNA of the CDR3 is TGTGCCAGCAGTCGACAGGGGGCTGGAAACACCATATATTTT. As protein: CASSRQGAGNTIYF.

The rearrangement links TRBV5-4 to TRBJ2-5; D is perhaps TRBD1 (6 bases). V was trimmed by 0 bases and J by 7 bases, leaving 13 bases between them. Germline CDR1 and CDR2: SGHNT and YYREEE (reference sequence). The CDR3 sequence is 14 residues long. The CDR3 coding sequence is TGTGCCAGCAGCTTGGAGGGGGAGTCGGGGACCCAGTACTTC. Its translation is CASSLEGESGTQYF.

The gene calls are TRBV30 and TRBJ2-5; 9 nucleotides align to TRBD1. Losses at the gene ends were 2 bases for V and 4 bases for J; bases not matched to a gene: 5. CDR3 length equals 14 residues. The germline V gene has CDR1 GTSNPN and CDR2 SVGIG (reference sequence). The CDR3 reads CAWSPGTGIETQYF. The CDR3 bases are TGTGCCTGGAGTCCCGGGACAGGGATAGAGACCCAGTACTTC.

The rearrangement uses TRBV5-4 and TRBJ1-5, with no clear D. Germline CDR1 reads SGHNT; CDR2 reads YYREEE (reference sequence). Trimming pared 2 bases from V and 5 bases from J, leaving 11 bases between. The CDR3 has 14 residues. This CDR3 reads CASSLVYGDQPQHF. DNA of the CDR3: TGTGCCAGCAGCTTAGTGTACGGGGATCAGCCCCAGCATTTT.

This sequence joins TRBV30 and TRBJ2-1; TRBD2 aligns across 7 bases. This CDR3 comprises 16 residues. The germline gives CDR1 GTSNPN, CDR2 SVGIG (reference sequence). With 2 bases clipped from V and 2 bases from J, the junction kept 9 bases outside the gene matches. The CDR3 protein is CAWSPSGNPPYNEQFF. CDR3 DNA: TGTGCCTGGAGTCCCAGCGGGAATCCCCCCTACAATGAGCAGTTCTTC.

The chain joins TRBV6-5 to TRBJ1-1, with 7 bases aligning to TRBD1. In germline, CDR1 is MNHEY, CDR2 SVGAGI. CDR3 size: 15 residues. The V segment lost 7 bases and the J segment 3 bases; nucleotides outside the gene matches: 11. This CDR3 reads CASIRTGAPYTEAFF. DNA of the CDR3: TGTGCCAGCATCAGAACAGGGGCCCCTTACACTGAAGCTTTCTTT.

The V gene is TRBV5-1, the J gene TRBJ2-7, with D unresolved. The V gene's germline CDR1 is SGHRS and CDR2 YFSETQ. Trimming shortened V by 0 bases and J by 2 bases, and 6 bases separated the two germline ends. This CDR3 is built from 13 residues. CDR3 bases: TGCGCCAGCAGCTTGGACAGCACCTACGAGCAGTACTTC. It encodes CASSLDSTYEQYF. The full variable domain, completed using reference TRBV5-1 and TRBJ2-7, is KAGVTQTPRYLIKTRGQQVTLSCSPISGHRSVSWYQQTPGQGLQFLFEYFSETQRNKGNFPGRFSGRQFSNSRSEMNVSTLELGDSALYLCASSLDSTYEQYFGPGTRLTVT.

The V gene is TRBV6-6, the J gene TRBJ2-1, with 8 bases that match TRBD1. There are 15 residues in the CDR3. Germline loops: CDR1 MNHNY, CDR2 SVGAGI (reference sequence). The ends lost 5 bases at V and 6 bases at J; junction bases unmatched: 9. CDR3 in DNA: TGTGCCAGCAGTAACCGGACAGGGAAGGGCAATGAGCAGTTCTTC. Translated: CASSNRTGKGNEQFF.

This clone was found a few times. This chain joins TRBV30 and TRBJ2-1, with 10 bases that match TRBD2. The CDR3 consists of 15 residues. CDR1 GTSNPN and CDR2 SVGIG come from the germline V gene (reference sequence). V lost 2 bases and J lost 2; bases outside the gene matches: 3. CDR3 residues: CAWSPGTSAYNEQFF. CDR3 in DNA: TGTGCCTGGAGTCCCGGGACTAGCGCCTACAATGAGCAGTTCTTC.

This clone came up a few times. Distinct nucleotide sequences in the sample also encode this CDR3. The rearrangement joins TRBV19 to TRBJ2-7; D is perhaps TRBD1 (6 bases). With 3 bases removed from V and 2 bases from J, the gap between germline ends came to 8 bases. This CDR3 is built from 13 residues. Germline V gives CDR1 LNHDA, CDR2 SQIVND (reference sequence). The CDR3, as DNA: TGTGCCAGTAGTATGGGACAAACCTACGAGCAGTACTTC. Translated: CASSMGQTYEQYF.

This rearrangement joins TRBV7-9 to TRBJ2-7; weak D call: TRBD2 (5 bases). The end of the DNA aligns better with TRBJ2-5, so the J call may be wrong. The CDR3 has 13 residues. Germline values: CDR1 SEHNR, CDR2 FQNEAQ (reference sequence). The CDR3 DNA reads as TGTGCCAGCAGCTTGTCTAGCTGGGAGACCCAGTACTTC. It translates to CASSLSSWETQYF.

The rearrangement uses TRBV30 and TRBJ2-7; maybe TRBD2 (5 bases). Germline CDR1 GTSNPN, CDR2 SVGIG (reference sequence). The CDR3 is 14 residues long. V was clipped by 0 bases and J by 1 base, with 10 bases between them. CDR3 sequence: CAWSVLGNSYEQYF. The CDR3 bases are TGTGCCTGGAGTGTACTAGGAAATTCCTACGAGCAGTACTTC. The whole variable domain, filled in from reference TRBV30 and TRBJ2-7, reads SQTIHQWPATLVQPVGSPLSLECTVEGTSNPNLYWYRQAAGRGLQLLFYSVGIGQISSEVPQNLSASRPQDRQFILSSKKLLLSDSGFYLCAWSVLGNSYEQYFGPGTRLTVT.

This clone appeared once. J is TRBJ2-7 and V is TRBV4-1, with D maybe TRBD1 (5 bases). With 2 bases removed from V and 5 bases from J, the gap between germline ends came to 19 bases. Looked up from germline, CDR1 is MGHRA and CDR2 is YSYEKL. The CDR3 length is 16 residues. In DNA form, the CDR3 reads TGCGCCAGCAGCCAATGGTTGGTCAGGGTGGCCCACGAGCAGTACTTC. It translates to CASSQWLVRVAHEQYF.

CDR3 sequence: CASSFLAGGGGRDNEQFF. The CDR3 DNA follows: TGTGCCAGCAGCTTCTTAGCGGGAGGAGGGGGACGGGACAATGAGCAGTTCTTC. The J gene is TRBJ2-1, the V gene TRBV7-2; 10 bases agree with TRBD2. This CDR3 comprises 18 residues. From germline, CDR1 is SGHTA and CDR2 FQGNSA. Unmatched junction bases numbered 13, after V lost 3 bases and J lost 5 bases.